At least ten counts were recorded for the clone carrying this TCR beta chain. All patients were untreated before thyroid surgery. V trimming: 0 bases; J trimming: 5 bases; junction bases outside the gene matches: 3. The CDR3 has 15 amino acids. CDR1 and CDR2 (germline): SGHNT, YYREEE (reference sequence). The data were taken from a study of metastatic and nonmetastatic thyroid tumors. Study context: Malignant thyroid and benign thyroid patients provided blood and tumor or nodule tissue whose repertoires were compared.

Under the authors' procedure: For papillary thyroid cancer, a distant-metastasis classifier was constructed from CDR3 differences observed across clinicopathological groups. TCRdb reassembled clones from the PCR reads with MiXCR. These V and J calls originate from TCRdb's pipeline instead of the authors' own analysis. This table has about 20,000 clones, approximately 22% appearing once. J is TRBJ2-2 and V is TRBV5-4; 8 bases match TRBD1. The sequenced material came from tumor tissue. This receptor was obtained from a male donor with papillary thyroid cancer or a benign thyroid nodule (not recorded which). Some clones in this sample may be carry-over from other donors' samples. Here the CDR3 DNA reads TGTGCCAGCAGCTTGGGTACAGGGGGGACCGGGGAGCTGTTTTTT. Its protein product is CASSLGTGGTGELFF.